A selection of T cell receptor beta chains follows, all from one sample in a study of beta chain features in type 1 diabetes. Profiling relied on immunoSEQ multiplex PCR, and the TCRdb table lists in-frame clones only, not all of them. The sample yields about 360,000 clones, roughly 13% seen once. Sequencing was done on a sample of naive CD4+ T cells from blood. These receptors were taken from a man aged 18 to 29 in good health. Each CDR3 is given with its conserved first and last residue. Each record gives: V gene, J gene, CDR3 protein.

TRBV18	TRBJ2-7	CASSPPRGTSYEQYF
TRBV28	TRBJ2-7	CASSLPGLGYEQYF
TRBV28	TRBJ2-7	CASSSGGGPQYEQYF
TRBV5-1	TRBJ1-1	CASSYTGETEAFF
TRBV6-5	TRBJ1-3	CASRETGTGNTIYF
TRBV14	TRBJ2-7	CASSQWRGSSYEQYF
TRBV30	TRBJ1-5	CAWSGAGVWQPQHF
TRBV5-5	TRBJ1-1	CASSFGSGEAFF
TRBV29-1	TRBJ2-2	CSVGTSGSAGELFF
TRBV7-9	TRBJ2-3	CASSLVGGRGDTQYF
TRBV15	TRBJ1-1	CATSRDRGRTREAFF
TRBV7-2	TRBJ2-1	CASRLAGVEQFF
TRBV7-2	TRBJ1-1	CASSFPGGDTEAFF
TRBV14	TRBJ1-1	CASSPLGSRGLMNTEAFF
TRBV27	TRBJ2-5	CASSFQGGGLAQYF
TRBV7-3	TRBJ2-3	CASSSNSMDTQYF
TRBV28	TRBJ1-6	CASHTGFYSPLHF
TRBV4-2	TRBJ1-4	CASRQGQDNEKLFF
TRBV19	TRBJ2-7	CASSKRDQSYEQYF
TRBV28	TRBJ2-1	CASSLVTSGGYNEQFF
TRBV11-2	TRBJ2-5	CASSTGLAGVMTQYF
TRBV5-4	TRBJ2-3	CASRLAGGPTDTQYF
TRBV30	TRBJ2-1	CAWQRGYNEQFF
TRBV27	TRBJ2-7	CASRMGQGAGEQYF
TRBV7-3	TRBJ1-6	CASRHGRLADSPLHF
TRBV19	TRBJ2-1	CATQDIHEQFF
TRBV6-6	TRBJ2-1	CASSVSTGNGYNEQFF
TRBV7-8	TRBJ2-3	CASSSWGGDTDTQYF
TRBV30	TRBJ2-7	CAWSRLAGPYEQYF
TRBV30	TRBJ2-7	CAWSVGLRDRGYEQYF
TRBV19	TRBJ1-2	CASSPVGRENYGYTF
TRBV7-2	TRBJ1-1	CASSFGPTGEAEAFF
TRBV29-1	TRBJ1-2	CSVGSPGQTNYGYTF
TRBV5-1	TRBJ2-3	CASTPGVSGTDTQYF
TRBV27	TRBJ2-7	CASSAPGTGIYEQYF
TRBV5-4	TRBJ2-1	CASSAGGQGTYNEQFF
TRBV2	TRBJ2-1	CASRNRINNEQFF
TRBV2	TRBJ2-3	CASTGVTSGSGDTQYF
TRBV5-6	TRBJ1-5	CASSLHSNQPQHF
TRBV28	TRBJ2-3	CASSLGVGGLATDTQYF
TRBV10-3	TRBJ1-5	CAISIQENQPQHF
TRBV27	TRBJ2-1	CASRTGTGHSKFF
TRBV9	TRBJ1-6	CASSGETGSSYNSPLHF
TRBV20-1	TRBJ2-3	CSASPTDTQYF
TRBV5-4	TRBJ2-5	CASSSLGTSKETQYF
TRBV20-1	TRBJ1-2	CSASGPNGYTF
TRBV28	TRBJ2-1	CASRPSGRRNEQFF
TRBV28	TRBJ1-2	CASSSTTAPYGYTF
TRBV5-6	TRBJ2-7	CASSYPGLSSGRGDEQYF
TRBV30	TRBJ2-3	CAWSVRGGARDTQYF
TRBV29-1	TRBJ1-2	CSARWQDNYGYTF
TRBV28	TRBJ1-1	CASSLFTGGITEAFF
TRBV29-1	TRBJ2-1	CSPVGLYNEQFF